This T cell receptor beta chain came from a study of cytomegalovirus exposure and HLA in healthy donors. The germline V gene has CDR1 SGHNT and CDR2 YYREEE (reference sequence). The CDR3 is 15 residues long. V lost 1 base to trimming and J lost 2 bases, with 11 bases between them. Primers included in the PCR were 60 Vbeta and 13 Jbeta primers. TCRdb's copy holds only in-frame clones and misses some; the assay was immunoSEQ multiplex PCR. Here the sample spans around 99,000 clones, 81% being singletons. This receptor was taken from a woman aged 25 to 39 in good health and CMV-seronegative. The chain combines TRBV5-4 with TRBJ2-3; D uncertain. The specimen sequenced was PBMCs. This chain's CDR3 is CASSLRRPPTDTQYF. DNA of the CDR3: TGTGCCAGCAGCTTGAGGCGGCCCCCCACAGATACGCAGTATTTT.